The 20 T cell receptor beta chains presented below share a single source sample, sequenced in a study of blood T cells in healthy people across ages. Next came a second PCR, run for 7 to 11 cycles, which used a sample-barcoded 5' primer along with a J-beta primer mix. TCRdb itself ran the 5' RACE reads through MiXCR, one entry per CDR3 protein. The data hold hundreds of thousands of distinct CDR3 sequences, with more than 40% observed a single time. The sequenced material came from blood. The receptors derive from a woman aged 55-69 years in good health.

With regard to this clonotype: A read error may produce the germline difference seen at one junction end. V and J are TRBV24-1 and TRBJ1-1; D remains unclear. CDR3 length: 13 residues. Germline V lookup: CDR1 KGHDR, CDR2 SFDVKD. CDR3 sequence: CATRDLWNTEAFF. The CDR3 nucleotides are TGTGCCACCAGGGATTTGTGGAACACTGAAGCTTTCTTT.

The V and J genes are TRBV5-1 and TRBJ2-2; TRBD2 matches 10 bases. The CDR3 is made up of 15 amino acids. From germline, CDR1 is SGHRS and CDR2 YFSETQ. V lost 3 bases and J lost 5; bases outside the gene matches: 4. CDR3 protein: CASSSGTSETGELFF. The CDR3 DNA follows: TGCGCCAGCAGCTCCGGGACTAGCGAGACCGGGGAGCTGTTTTTT.

This chain connects TRBV25-1 to TRBJ2-1; D is unclear. CDR3 size: 17 residues. The ends were cut back, 4 bases at V and 5 bases at J, with 21 bases in the middle. Germline-derived CDR1 and CDR2 are MGHDK and SYGVNS. CDR3 loop: CASSVPLFTERNNEQFF. The CDR3 DNA sequence: TGTGCCAGCAGTGTACCCCTCTTTACGGAAAGAAACAATGAGCAGTTCTTC.

The chain is built from TRBV6-2 or TRBV6-3 and TRBJ2-5; 7 nucleotides agree with TRBD2. Germline V CDR1 and CDR2: MNHEY, SVGEGT. The CDR3 length is 15 residues. The V and J ends lost 0 bases and 7 bases, in that order; junction bases with no gene match: 8. This CDR3 is CASSYSGLAARTQYF. CDR3 nucleotide sequence: TGTGCCAGCAGTTACTCGGGGCTAGCGGCAAGGACCCAGTACTTC.

This rearrangement joins TRBV7-2 to TRBJ2-4; 7 bases are shared with TRBD2. This CDR3 has 13 amino acids. The germline V gene encodes CDR1 SGHTA and CDR2 FQGNSA. V dropped 2 bases and J dropped 8; count of bases not matched to a gene: 3. CDR3 sequence reads: CASSLRSGDIQYF. The CDR3 nucleotides read TGTGCCAGCAGCTTAAGAAGCGGGGACATTCAGTACTTC.

This clonotype turned up a few times. The genes are TRBV5-1 and TRBJ2-3, with 11 bases matching TRBD2. The junction had 8 bases not matched to a gene; V was cut back by 4 bases and J by 1 base. The V gene's germline CDR1 is SGHRS and CDR2 YFSETQ. CDR3 length: 17 amino acids. The DNA for the CDR3 is TGCGCCAGCAGCCCTGATGGGACTAGCGGAGGCACAGATACGCAGTATTTT. Translated, it gives CASSPDGTSGGTDTQYF.

V is TRBV7-2 and J is TRBJ2-7; 7 nucleotides agree with TRBD2. V shed 5 bases, J shed 6 bases, and the junction held 16 bases outside the gene matches. CDR3 length: 16 amino acids. The germline gives CDR1 SGHTA, CDR2 FQGNSA. The CDR3 nucleotides read TGTGCCAGCAGCACCCCCTGGGAGGGAGGGCATTTCGAGCAGTACTTC. Protein: CASSTPWEGGHFEQYF.

In DNA form, the CDR3 reads TGCAGTGGGGGGCGGGGGACATACAATGAGCAGTTCTTC. Its translation: CSGGRGTYNEQFF. The V call is TRBV20-1, the J call TRBJ2-1, with a weak D call TRBD2 (7 bases). CDR1 is DFQATT and CDR2 is SNEGSKA in the germline V gene (reference sequence). There are 13 residues in the CDR3. V lost 7 bases and J 4 bases, leaving 14 bases between the germline ends.

There are a few counts of this clonotype. The rearrangement joins TRBV20-1 to TRBJ2-1, with 8 bases that match TRBD2. This CDR3 contains 14 residues. The germline CDR1 and CDR2 sequences are DFQATT and SNEGSKA (reference sequence). V lost 2 bases to trimming and J lost 7 bases; unmatched junction nucleotides: 7. The CDR3 region is CSARSDAGGNEQFF. In DNA form, the CDR3 reads TGCAGTGCTAGATCTGACGCGGGAGGAAATGAGCAGTTCTTC.

The chain's CDR3 is CSVEDQGPGETQYF. The CDR3 DNA reads as TGCAGCGTTGAAGATCAGGGACCCGGAGAGACCCAGTACTTC. The chain uses TRBV29-1 and TRBJ2-5, with D possibly called TRBD1 or TRBD2 (5 bases each). From germline, CDR1 is SQVTM and CDR2 ANQGSEA. Trimming cost V 0 bases and J 4 bases, with 12 bases left between them. CDR3 length equals 14 residues.

This clonotype came up a few times. V and J are TRBV6-5 and TRBJ2-1; 7 bases align to TRBD2. The tail of the sequence fits TRBJ2-7 better, so the J call may be wrong. Germline lookup yields CDR1 MNHEY and CDR2 SVGAGI. The CDR3 spans 16 residues. The CDR3 loop is CASSYSTSGKAYEQYF. The CDR3 nucleotides read TGTGCCAGCAGTTACTCGACCAGCGGGAAGGCCTACGAGCAGTACTTC.

This clonotype was counted between two and nine times. This sequence joins TRBV18 and TRBJ2-7; 7 bases fit TRBD2. CDR3 length: 14 residues. Germline trimming cut 3 bases from V and 2 bases from J; bases unmatched to any gene: 4. Germline V gives CDR1 KGHSH, CDR2 LQKENI. The CDR3 nucleotides are TGTGCCAGCTCACCGGGGAGGGGTCCCTACGAGCAGTACTTC. Translating gives CASSPGRGPYEQYF.

In its sample, this clonotype was seen many times. V gene TRBV10-3 combines with J gene TRBJ2-7; D may be TRBD1 (6 bases). In germline, CDR1 is ENHRY, CDR2 SYGVKD. Trimming took off 4 bases at V and 3 bases at J, with 10 bases between the two ends. CDR3 size: 13 residues. CDR3 sequence (DNA): TGTGCCATCAGTGGTACAGGGATCTACGAGCAGTACTTC. Translating gives CAISGTGIYEQYF.

This clonotype was picked up many times. This chain connects TRBV12-3 or TRBV12-4 to TRBJ2-3, with D perhaps TRBD2 (6 bases). V lost 5 bases and J lost 4, with 10 bases in between. This CDR3 has 13 amino acids. The DNA of the CDR3 is TGTGCCAGCAGTAAGGGACTTCCAGATACGCAGTATTTT. Its translation is CASSKGLPDTQYF.

This chain joins TRBV12-3 or TRBV12-4 and TRBJ2-2, with TRBD1 identical over 10 bases. The ends lost 5 bases at V and 7 bases at J; junction bases unmatched: 4. There are 14 residues in the CDR3. The CDR3 DNA sequence: TGTGCCAGCAGTGGGACAGGGGTTGTCGGGGAGCTGTTTTTT. This codes for CASSGTGVVGELFF.

The V call is TRBV28, the J call TRBJ2-7; D gene ambiguous. CDR3 length: 16 amino acids. Germline V gives CDR1 MDHEN, CDR2 SYDVKM. V lost 0 bases and J lost 3, with 15 bases in between. The CDR3 spells CASSLWIRRRSYEQYF. Here the CDR3 DNA reads TGTGCCAGCAGTTTATGGATACGACGGCGGAGCTACGAGCAGTACTTC.

In this sample, this clonotype turned up a few times. V and J are TRBV18 and TRBJ2-4; D possibly uses TRBD1 or TRBD2 (5 bases each). The CDR3 consists of 15 residues. The ends were cut back, 6 bases at V and 7 bases at J, with 19 bases in the middle. Germline CDR1 KGHSH, CDR2 LQKENI. This chain's CDR3 is CASSSPGAEGNIQYF. The CDR3 nucleotides are TGTGCCAGCTCGTCCCCCGGGGCTGAGGGGAACATTCAGTACTTC.

This clonotype is a singleton in its sample. The genes are TRBV6-2 or TRBV6-3 and TRBJ2-5; TRBD1 is a possible D gene (5 bases). This CDR3 has 15 amino acids. Germline V CDR1 and CDR2: MNHEY, SVGEGT. V was pared by 2 bases and J by 2 bases, with 12 bases between. The CDR3 bases are TGTGCCAGCAGTTACGCGACAGCGAAACAAGAGACCCAGTACTTC. Translated: CASSYATAKQETQYF.

This sequence joins TRBV30 and TRBJ2-5, with D possibly being TRBD1 or TRBD2 (6 bases each). The J call is uncertain, as TRBJ2-7 better fits the DNA end. The V gene's germline CDR1 is GTSNPN and CDR2 SVGIG (reference sequence). The CDR3 totals 13 residues. The CDR3 region is CAWSPRGPDEQYF. In DNA form, the CDR3 reads TGTGCCTGGAGTCCCCGGGGGCCGGACGAGCAGTACTTC.

The J gene is TRBJ1-2, the V gene TRBV9; the match to TRBD1 covers 11 bases. Germline CDR1 SGDLS, CDR2 YYNGEE. CDR3 size: 18 residues. The J segment lost 3 bases and the V segment lost 4 bases, leaving 14 bases of the junction unmatched. Here the CDR3 reads CASSPRPTGTGGDYGYTF. Here the CDR3 DNA reads TGTGCCAGCAGCCCCCGACCCACCGGGACAGGGGGAGACTATGGCTACACCTTC.